This T cell receptor beta chain was profiled in a study of T cells after yellow fever vaccination. Study-level results: Researchers report a weaker secondary response that nonetheless peaked faster, day 5 versus 15. Of the clonotypes, a small share occurred in both CD4 and CD8 compartments.

Generation of TCR cDNA used 5'RACE template switching (which added a universal primer site and UMIs). From the 5' RACE reads, TCRdb called clonotypes with MiXCR, one entry per CDR3 protein. The sample has around 300,000 distinct CDR3 sequences; approximately 4% are singletons. CDR3 size: 14 residues. Germline V lookup: CDR1 SGHRS, CDR2 YFSETQ. The V end lost 4 bases, the J end lost 0 bases, and 11 bases lay between the germline ends. This clonotype was detected only a few times. Its cognate antigen is unknown. The chain joins TRBV5-1 to TRBJ2-7; D uncertain. This receptor was obtained from a man younger than 35 who received the YFV17D yellow fever vaccine. Source: PBMCs, taken 5 days after the yellow fever booster vaccination. CDR3: CASSPGRTSYEQYF. The CDR3 DNA reads as TGCGCCAGCAGCCCCGGAAGGACCTCCTACGAGCAGTACTTC.